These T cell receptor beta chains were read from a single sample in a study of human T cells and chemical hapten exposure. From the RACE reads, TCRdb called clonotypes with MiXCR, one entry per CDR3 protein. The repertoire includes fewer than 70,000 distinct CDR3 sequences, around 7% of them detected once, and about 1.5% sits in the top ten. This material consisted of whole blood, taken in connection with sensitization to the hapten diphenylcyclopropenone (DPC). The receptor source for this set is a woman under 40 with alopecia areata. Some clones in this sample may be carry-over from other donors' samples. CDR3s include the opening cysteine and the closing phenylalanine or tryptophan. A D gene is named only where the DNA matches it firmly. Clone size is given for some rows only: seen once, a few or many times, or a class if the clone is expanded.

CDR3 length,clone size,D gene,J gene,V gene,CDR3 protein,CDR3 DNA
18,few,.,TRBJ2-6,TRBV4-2,CASSQERWGPSGANVLTF,TGTGCCAGCAGCCAAGAAAGGTGGGGGCCCTCTGGGGCCAACGTCCTGACTTTC
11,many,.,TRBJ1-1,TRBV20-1,CSAYSAAGSFF,TGCAGTGCTTATAGTGCCGCGGGGTCTTTCTTT
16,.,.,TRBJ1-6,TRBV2,CASTERGYSYNSPLHF,TGTGCCAGCACCGAGCGAGGATACTCCTATAATTCACCCCTCCACTTT
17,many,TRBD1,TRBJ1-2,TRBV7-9,CASGVFPGQGTYYGYTF,TGTGCCAGCGGCGTATTTCCTGGACAGGGTACCTACTATGGCTACACCTTC
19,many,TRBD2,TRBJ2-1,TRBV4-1,CASSPRLAGGRVLYNEQFF,TGCGCCAGCAGCCCCAGACTAGCGGGGGGCCGGGTCCTCTACAATGAGCAGTTCTTC
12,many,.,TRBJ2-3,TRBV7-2,CASSQTQGREYF,TGTGCCAGCAGTCAAACCCAAGGGCGCGAGTATTTT
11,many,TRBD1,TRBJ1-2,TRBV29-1,CSVEADRDYTF,TGCAGCGTTGAAGCAGACAGGGACTACACCTTC
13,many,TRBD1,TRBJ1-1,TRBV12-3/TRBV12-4,CASSGQGNTEAFF,TGTGCCAGCAGCGGACAGGGAAACACTGAAGCTTTCTTT
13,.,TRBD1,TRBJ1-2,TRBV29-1,CSARTGSNYGYTF,TGCAGCGCCAGGACAGGAAGTAACTATGGCTACACCTTC
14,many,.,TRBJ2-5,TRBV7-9,CASSLSDRKETQYF,TGTGCCAGCAGCTTAAGCGACCGGAAAGAGACCCAGTACTTC
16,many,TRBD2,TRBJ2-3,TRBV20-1,CSARDPAGGLKDTQYF,TGCAGTGCTAGAGATCCAGCGGGGGGGCTAAAAGATACGCAGTATTTT
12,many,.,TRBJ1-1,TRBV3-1,CASSQVGDTAFF,TGTGCCAGCAGCCAAGTCGGAGACACTGCTTTCTTT
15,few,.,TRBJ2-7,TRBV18,CASSPSTGSRYEQYF,TGTGCCAGCTCACCATCGACAGGCTCAAGGTACGAGCAGTACTTC
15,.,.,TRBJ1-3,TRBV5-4,CASSLTSSSGNTIYF,TGTGCCAGCAGCCTGACAAGCAGCTCTGGAAACACCATATATTTT
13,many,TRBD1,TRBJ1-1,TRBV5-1,CASSFGQGLTAFF,TGCGCCAGCAGCTTTGGACAGGGGCTTACAGCTTTCTTT
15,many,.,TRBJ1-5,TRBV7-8,CASSLAPGSNQPQHF,TGTGCCAGCAGCTTAGCCCCTGGCAGCAATCAGCCCCAGCATTTT
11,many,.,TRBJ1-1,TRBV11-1,CASTRVTEAFF,TGTGCCAGCACGCGCGTCACTGAAGCTTTCTTT
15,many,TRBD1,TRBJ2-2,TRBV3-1,CASSLGQGFTGELFF,TGTGCCAGCAGCCTCGGACAGGGGTTCACCGGGGAGCTGTTTTTT
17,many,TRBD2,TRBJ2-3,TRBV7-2,CASSSQGTSGATDTQYF,TGTGCCAGCAGCTCCCAAGGGACTAGCGGGGCCACAGATACGCAGTATTTT
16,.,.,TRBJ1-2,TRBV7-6,CASSLALAGEDYGYTF,TGTGCCAGCAGCTTAGCTTTGGCGGGGGAGGACTATGGCTACACCTTC
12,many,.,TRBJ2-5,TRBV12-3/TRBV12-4,CASSTGPQTQYF,TGTGCCAGCAGCACAGGGCCGCAGACCCAGTACTTC
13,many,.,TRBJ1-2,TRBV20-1,CSATKQGSYGYTF,TGCAGTGCTACAAAACAGGGATCCTATGGCTACACCTTC
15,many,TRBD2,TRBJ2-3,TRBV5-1,CASSLDSGETDTQYF,TGCGCCAGCAGCTTGGATAGCGGGGAGACAGATACGCAGTATTTT
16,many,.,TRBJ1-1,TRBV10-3,CAISDSKNRMNTEAFF,TGTGCCATCAGTGATAGCAAGAACCGCATGAACACTGAAGCTTTCTTT
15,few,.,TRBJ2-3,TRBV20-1,CSAPRGGIGTDTQYF,TGCAGTGCTCCTCGAGGTGGGATCGGCACAGATACGCAGTATTTT